What follows is one TCR beta chain and its context. This entry belongs to a study of T cell clones after liver transplantation. Germline V gene lookup returns CDR1 LGHNA and CDR2 YNFKEQ. With 4 bases removed from V and 3 bases from J, the gap between germline ends came to 10 bases. The CDR3 covers 13 residues. The assay was immunoSEQ multiplex PCR, and TCRdb's table has in-frame clones only and misses some. The data hold under 55,000 clones, with 80% to 90% observed a single time. The sample consisted of CD8+ T cells from blood, taken 12 months after liver transplant. This clonotype was obtained from a human patient who received a liver transplant. Some T cells may trace back to the graft donor. The rearrangement joins TRBV4-2 to TRBJ2-7, with D possibly matching TRBD2 (5 bases). CDR3 region: CASSPRDFYEQYF. For the CDR3, the DNA is TGTGCCAGCAGCCCCCGGGATTTCTACGAGCAGTACTTC.